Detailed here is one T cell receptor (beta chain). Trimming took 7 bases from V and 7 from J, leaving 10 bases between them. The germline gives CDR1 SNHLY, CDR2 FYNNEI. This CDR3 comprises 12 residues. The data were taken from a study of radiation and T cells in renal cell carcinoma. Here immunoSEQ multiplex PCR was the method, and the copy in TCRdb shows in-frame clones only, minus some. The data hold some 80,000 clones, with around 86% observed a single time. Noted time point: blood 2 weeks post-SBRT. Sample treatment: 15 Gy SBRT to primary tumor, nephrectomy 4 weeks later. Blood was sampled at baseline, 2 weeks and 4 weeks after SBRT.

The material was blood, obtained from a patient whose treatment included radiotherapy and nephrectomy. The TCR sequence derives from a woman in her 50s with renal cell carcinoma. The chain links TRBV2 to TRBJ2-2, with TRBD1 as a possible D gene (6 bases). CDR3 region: CASTTGYGELFF. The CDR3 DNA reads TGTGCCAGCACCACAGGGTACGGGGAGCTGTTTTTT.